What follows are 21 T cell receptor beta chains derived from one specimen sequenced in a study of shared clonotypes between healthy human individuals. The naive CD8 subset, CD45RO-negative cells positively selected for CCR7, excluded terminally differentiated effector memory CD45RA+ cells. Method: immunoSEQ multiplex PCR; TCRdb's copy keeps in-frame clones and lacks some. The sample holds about 1,800,000 clones; 85% to 95% are singletons and the top ten take around 1.2%. Sequencing input: naive CD8+ T cells sorted from blood. These receptors were collected from a man between 18 and 35 years old in good health.

The chain joins TRBV5-4 to TRBJ2-5; 7 positions agree with TRBD1. Looked up from germline, CDR1 is SGHNT and CDR2 is YYREEE (reference sequence). The CDR3 spans 14 residues. V was clipped by 1 base and J by 5 bases; unmatched bases: 5. The CDR3 bases are TGTGCCAGCAGCTTGAGGGACAGTTTCGAGACCCAGTACTTC. It is translated as CASSLRDSFETQYF.

In this sample, this clone turned up once. This rearrangement joins TRBV5-1 to TRBJ2-1; D perhaps matches TRBD1 (6 bases). Deletions cut 5 bases from V and 0 bases from J, with 18 bases between. Per germline, CDR1 SGHRS and CDR2 YFSETQ. The CDR3 is 17 residues long. The CDR3 loop is CASRRTGSPVSYNEQFF. The DNA for the CDR3 is TGCGCCAGCAGACGAACAGGGTCCCCTGTCTCCTACAATGAGCAGTTCTTC.

This rearrangement joins TRBV27 to TRBJ2-1; 7 positions agree with TRBD1. This CDR3 is built from 17 residues. The V and J ends lost 5 bases and 4 bases, in that order; junction bases with no gene match: 14. Germline V gene data show CDR1 as MNHEY and CDR2 as SMNVEV (reference sequence). CDR3 sequence reads: CASSHLDRPRSYNEQFF. CDR3 DNA: TGTGCCAGCAGTCACCTGGACAGGCCCAGAAGTTACAATGAGCAGTTCTTC.

CDR3 coding DNA: TGTGCCAGCAGCGGACAGGCCTTATCGAATGAAAAACTGTTTTTT. It encodes CASSGQALSNEKLFF. The gene calls are TRBV9 and TRBJ1-4, with D perhaps matching TRBD1 (6 bases). This CDR3 contains 15 residues. Trimming took off 3 bases at V and 5 bases at J, with 14 bases between the two ends. The V gene's germline CDR1 is SGDLS and CDR2 YYNGEE.

The genes are TRBV30 and TRBJ1-4, with D unresolved. Between the trimmed V and J ends, which lost 4 bases and 4 bases, there was a span of 16 bases. Germline V gene lookup returns CDR1 GTSNPN and CDR2 SVGIG (reference sequence). The CDR3 sequence is 15 residues long. In DNA form, the CDR3 reads TGTGCCTGGAACCGCCCTCGGGATGGTAATGAAAAACTGTTTTTT. Amino acids: CAWNRPRDGNEKLFF.

This chain links TRBV13 with TRBJ2-5, with TRBD1 matching 7 bases. Germline loops: CDR1 PRHDT, CDR2 FYEKMQ (reference sequence). The CDR3 covers 14 residues. Losses at the gene ends were 5 bases for V and 2 bases for J; bases not matched to a gene: 5. For the CDR3, the DNA is TGTGCCAGCAGCCAGGACAGGACTCAAGAGACCCAGTACTTC. This encodes CASSQDRTQETQYF. Looking up the rest from reference TRBV13 and TRBJ2-5 gives the full variable domain: AAGVIQSPRHLIKEKRETATLKCYPIPRHDTVYWYQQGPGQDPQFLISFYEKMQSDKGSIPDRFSAQQFSDYHSELNMSSLELGDSALYFCASSQDRTQETQYFGPGTRLLVL.

The chain carries TRBV18 and TRBJ2-1; D is tentatively TRBD1 or TRBD2 (5 bases each). Germline V gene data show CDR1 as KGHSH and CDR2 as LQKENI. CDR3 length equals 14 residues. Trimming took 4 bases from V and 6 from J, leaving 13 bases between them. CDR3 protein: CASSRWGSPNEQFF. CDR3 nucleotide sequence: TGTGCCAGCTCACGGTGGGGGAGTCCCAATGAGCAGTTCTTC.

This clone was found once. This rearrangement joins TRBV7-9 to TRBJ1-5, with a tentative D call TRBD1 (5 bases). Germline lookup yields CDR1 SEHNR and CDR2 FQNEAQ (reference sequence). The CDR3 loop spans 14 amino acids. V was trimmed by 3 bases and J by 2 bases, leaving 8 bases between them. The CDR3 nucleotides are TGTGCCAGCAGCTTCATAGGGGGCAATCAGCCCCAGCATTTT. Protein: CASSFIGGNQPQHF.

The chain has TRBV28 and TRBJ2-1; 7 bases match TRBD1. The CDR3 covers 12 residues. With V trimmed by 9 bases and J by 9 bases, 8 bases remained unmatched. Looked up from germline, CDR1 is MDHEN and CDR2 is SYDVKM. CDR3 protein: CASLQGTGEQFF. Written as DNA, the CDR3 is TGTGCCAGTCTACAGGGGACCGGTGAGCAGTTCTTC.

The chain carries TRBV6-5 and TRBJ1-1; D not resolved. The CDR3 spans 13 residues. Trimming cost V 2 bases and J 0 bases, with 4 bases left between them. The germline CDR1 and CDR2 sequences are MNHEY and SVGAGI. The CDR3: CASSYTMNTEAFF. As DNA, the CDR3 is TGTGCCAGCAGTTACACCATGAACACTGAAGCTTTCTTT.

The chain recombines TRBV5-4 with TRBJ2-2; D gene uncertain. Germline V CDR1 and CDR2: SGHNT, YYREEE (reference sequence). The V end lost 1 base, the J end lost 7 bases, and 11 bases lay between the germline ends. The CDR3 runs to 14 residues. The CDR3 nucleotides read TGTGCCAGCAGCTTGCCGGTGGGGAACGGGGAGCTGTTTTTT. Translating it yields CASSLPVGNGELFF.

This chain joins TRBV19 and TRBJ1-1; D is possibly TRBD1 (6 bases). From germline, CDR1 is LNHDA and CDR2 SQIVND (reference sequence). This CDR3 is built from 12 residues. The V end lost 5 bases, the J end lost 11 bases, and 15 bases lay between the germline ends. The CDR3 here is CASSSGALSAFF. The CDR3 nucleotides are TGTGCCAGTAGTTCAGGGGCCCTGAGTGCTTTCTTT.

Worth noting for this clone: Other nucleotide sequences in the sample specify the same CDR3. The V gene is TRBV5-6, the J gene TRBJ2-7; tentatively, D is TRBD2 (5 bases). This CDR3 has 12 amino acids. Germline V gene lookup returns CDR1 SGHDT and CDR2 YYEEEE. The germline V and J ends were trimmed by 0 bases and 4 bases, with 5 bases remaining between them. The CDR3 protein is CASSLGGYEQYF. CDR3 nucleotide sequence: TGTGCCAGCAGCTTGGGCGGGTACGAGCAGTACTTC.

In regard to this clone: In the same sample, other DNA sequences code for this CDR3. The rearrangement joins TRBV5-6 to TRBJ2-7, with 9 nucleotides matching TRBD1. The germline CDR1 and CDR2 sequences are SGHDT and YYEEEE. V was clipped by 4 bases and J by 7 bases; unmatched bases: 6. The CDR3 is 13 residues long. CDR3: CASSLGQGLEQYF. The CDR3 DNA is TGTGCCAGCAGCCTTGGACAGGGGCTAGAGCAGTACTTC.

This chain uses TRBV5-1 with TRBJ2-3; TRBD2 agrees at 11 bases. The CDR3 is 17 residues long. With 4 bases clipped from V and 5 bases from J, the junction kept 12 bases outside the gene matches. Germline V gene data show CDR1 as SGHRS and CDR2 as YFSETQ. In DNA form, the CDR3 reads TGCGCCAGCAGCCTCCGAGGGACTAGCGGTAACATAGATACGCAGTATTTT. It translates to CASSLRGTSGNIDTQYF.

This chain links TRBV29-1 with TRBJ2-1; no reliable D call. The V gene lost 2 bases and the J gene lost 8 bases, with 7 bases spanning the gap. Germline V gives CDR1 SQVTM, CDR2 ANQGSEA. The CDR3 consists of 11 residues. CDR3 in amino acids: CSVEFQYEQFF. CDR3 bases: TGCAGCGTTGAATTCCAGTATGAGCAGTTCTTC.

To note about this clone: Within the sample, other DNA sequences also encode this same CDR3. This chain links TRBV28 with TRBJ2-2; D ambiguous. V was cut by 4 bases and J by 2 bases, with 5 bases left in between. Germline V gives CDR1 MDHEN, CDR2 SYDVKM. The CDR3 has 13 amino acids. The CDR3 spells CASSSKNTGELFF. The DNA for the CDR3 is TGTGCCAGCAGTTCTAAAAACACCGGGGAGCTGTTTTTT.

V and J are TRBV19 and TRBJ2-7; no reliable D call. Germline V gene data show CDR1 as LNHDA and CDR2 as SQIVND (reference sequence). The CDR3 loop spans 13 amino acids. The V and J ends lost 5 bases and 4 bases respectively, with 12 bases between them. DNA for the CDR3: TGTGCCAGTAGTCCCGCTCATGGGTACGAGCAGTACTTC. It yields the protein CASSPAHGYEQYF.

J is TRBJ2-1 and V is TRBV6-1; D is uncertain. V was cut by 6 bases and J by 8 bases, with 17 bases left in between. The CDR3 sequence is 14 residues long. Per germline, CDR1 MNHNS and CDR2 SASEGT. The CDR3 bases are TGTGCCAGCAGGGAATTGGTTGTTCGGGATGAGCAGTTCTTC. This gives the protein CASRELVVRDEQFF.

This chain's CDR3 is CASSGPQPQHF. In nucleotides, the CDR3 is TGTGCCAGCAGTGGGCCTCAGCCCCAGCATTTT. The chain links TRBV25-1 to TRBJ1-5; D is undetermined. V lost 4 bases and J 6 bases, leaving 4 bases between the germline ends. CDR1 MGHDK and CDR2 SYGVNS come from the germline V gene. The CDR3 totals 11 residues.

This chain links TRBV9 with TRBJ2-2; either TRBD1 or TRBD2 may fit D (5 bases each). Germline CDR1 and CDR2: SGDLS and YYNGEE. The CDR3 contains 15 residues. V lost 0 bases to trimming and J lost 5 bases, with 11 bases between them. Here the CDR3 reads CASSVGPGTTGELFF. CDR3 coding DNA: TGTGCCAGCAGCGTAGGGCCAGGGACGACCGGGGAGCTGTTTTTT.